Below, 21 T cell receptor beta chains from the same sample are listed, as sequenced in a study of blood T cell repertoires in COVID-19. This table comes from immunoSEQ multiplex PCR, and its TCRdb copy is limited to in-frame clones, with some not included. Of 210,000 or so clones listed, 70% to 90% were seen once; the top ten hold roughly 5%. Material: peripheral blood. Receptor source: a man in his fifties with COVID-19, enrolled during active disease.

The chain combines TRBV5-1 with TRBJ2-2, with D maybe TRBD2 (5 bases). The V gene's germline CDR1 is SGHRS and CDR2 YFSETQ. V was pared by 0 bases and J by 5 bases, with 11 bases between. CDR3 length equals 15 residues. CDR3 in amino acids: CASSLATRGTGELFF. CDR3 nucleotide sequence: TGCGCCAGCAGCTTGGCCACCCGGGGAACCGGGGAGCTGTTTTTT.

The rearrangement uses TRBV7-2 and TRBJ2-5; 14 bases are shared with TRBD2. The length of the CDR3 is 17 residues. V gave up 0 bases and J gave up 4 bases; unmatched junction bases: 4. Germline V gene sequence: CDR1 SGHTA, CDR2 FQGNSA. The CDR3 DNA is TGTGCCAGCAGCTTAGCGACTAGCGGGGGGGCCGGAGAGACCCAGTACTTC. Translation gives CASSLATSGGAGETQYF.

This clone was counted between two and nine times. V is TRBV30 and J is TRBJ1-5, with D perhaps TRBD1 (5 bases). The length of the CDR3 is 15 residues. In germline, CDR1 is GTSNPN, CDR2 SVGIG (reference sequence). V lost 0 bases to trimming and J lost 6 bases, with 15 bases between them. CDR3 DNA sequence: TGTGCCTGGAGTGTGGCGGGGGAACGCGGTCAGCCCCAGCATTTT. It encodes CAWSVAGERGQPQHF. The whole variable domain, remainder taken from reference TRBV30 and TRBJ1-5, is SQTIHQWPATLVQPVGSPLSLECTVEGTSNPNLYWYRQAAGRGLQLLFYSVGIGQISSEVPQNLSASRPQDRQFILSSKKLLLSDSGFYLCAWSVAGERGQPQHFGDGTRLSIL.

V usage is TRBV3-1 (or the pseudogene TRBV3-2) and J usage is TRBJ2-1; TRBD2 matches at 9 bases. This CDR3 has 15 amino acids. Germline-derived CDR1 and CDR2 are LGHDT and YNNKEL (reference sequence). V lost 4 bases to trimming and J lost 5 bases; unmatched junction nucleotides: 6. The chain's CDR3 is CASSPWRGGDNEQFF. The CDR3 DNA is TGTGCCAGCAGCCCCTGGCGGGGGGGGGACAATGAGCAGTTCTTC.

In DNA form, the CDR3 reads TGCAGTGTCCTTGGGGCGCGTGAGCAGTACTTC. It is translated as CSVLGAREQYF. The chain joins TRBV20-1 to TRBJ2-7, with D maybe TRBD1 (5 bases). The CDR3 covers 11 residues. V was pared by 7 bases and J by 7 bases, with 14 bases between. The germline V gene has CDR1 DFQATT and CDR2 SNEGSKA (reference sequence).

The V and J genes are TRBV11-2 and TRBJ2-7, with TRBD1 matching over 9 bases. The CDR3 contains 14 residues. V lost 3 bases and J lost 6; bases outside the gene matches: 6. The germline V gene has CDR1 SGHAT and CDR2 FQNNGV. The CDR3 loop reads CASSLDRGAGEQYF. DNA of the CDR3: TGTGCCAGCAGCTTGGACAGGGGAGCCGGCGAGCAGTACTTC.

The gene calls are TRBV15 and TRBJ2-5; 12 nucleotides agree with TRBD1. Germline V gives CDR1 LNHNV, CDR2 YYDKDF (reference sequence). This CDR3 spans 15 amino acids. With V trimmed by 1 base and J by 5 bases, 2 bases remained unmatched. In DNA form, the CDR3 reads TGTGCCACCAGCAGAGGGGACAGGGGGCGGGAGACCCAGTACTTC. Amino acid sequence: CATSRGDRGRETQYF.

The rearrangement links TRBV9 to TRBJ1-5, with 9 bases identical to TRBD1. Germline V CDR1 and CDR2: SGDLS, YYNGEE. The CDR3 runs to 14 residues. The ends lost 0 bases at V and 7 bases at J; junction bases unmatched: 2. The CDR3: CASSVDGQGQPQHF. The CDR3 DNA sequence: TGTGCCAGCAGCGTAGACGGACAGGGGCAGCCCCAGCATTTT.

V is TRBV5-1 and J is TRBJ1-1, with 7 positions matching TRBD1. CDR3 length: 15 amino acids. V shed 2 bases and J 1 base; nucleotides not matched to a gene: 5. CDR1 and CDR2 from the germline V gene are SGHRS and YFSETQ. Here the CDR3 reads CASSLWTGGNTEAFF. The CDR3 DNA reads as TGCGCCAGCAGCTTATGGACAGGCGGGAACACTGAAGCTTTCTTT.

This clone was seen more than once but under ten times. CDR3 nucleotides: TGTGCCAGCAGCTGGGACAGCGCCTATAATTCACCCCTCCACTTT. Translation: CASSWDSAYNSPLHF. V and J are TRBV7-9 and TRBJ1-6, with 7 bases identical to TRBD1. The CDR3 has 15 residues. Germline V lookup: CDR1 SEHNR, CDR2 FQNEAQ (reference sequence). V shed 4 bases, J shed 2 bases, and the junction held 2 bases outside the gene matches.

V and J are TRBV18 and TRBJ2-7, with 11 bases matching TRBD1. CDR1 and CDR2 from the germline V gene are KGHSH and LQKENI. CDR3 size: 15 residues. The J segment lost 3 bases and the V segment lost 3 bases, leaving 4 bases of the junction unmatched. Here the CDR3 DNA reads TGTGCCAGCTCACCCTGGACAGGGGGCCTCTACGAGCAGTACTTC. It specifies CASSPWTGGLYEQYF.

This chain links TRBV5-1 with TRBJ2-2; 11 bases match TRBD1. V trimming: 7 bases; J trimming: 4 bases; junction bases outside the gene matches: 9. The germline V gene has CDR1 SGHRS and CDR2 YFSETQ. The CDR3 contains 16 residues. The CDR3 coding sequence is TGCGCCAGCCAGGGTTCGGGACAGGGGGTCACCGGGGAGCTGTTTTTT. Its protein is CASQGSGQGVTGELFF.

The chain joins TRBV5-1 to TRBJ2-5; D possibly corresponds to TRBD1 (6 bases). CDR1 and CDR2 (germline): SGHRS, YFSETQ. The CDR3 length is 14 residues. V gave up 2 bases and J gave up 3 bases, with 11 bases separating them. DNA of the CDR3: TGCGCCAGCAGCTTAACGGACAGAGAAGAGACCCAGTACTTC. Translating it yields CASSLTDREETQYF. Full variable domain (rest looked up from reference TRBV5-1 and TRBJ2-5): KAGVTQTPRYLIKTRGQQVTLSCSPISGHRSVSWYQQTPGQGLQFLFEYFSETQRNKGNFPGRFSGRQFSNSRSEMNVSTLELGDSALYLCASSLTDREETQYFGPGTRLLVL.

This clone showed up just a few times. In DNA, the CDR3 is TGTGCCAGCAGCCTCGGGACAGGGGGCAGGGAGACCCAGTACTTC. This encodes CASSLGTGGRETQYF. V and J are TRBV7-9 and TRBJ2-5; 12 positions match TRBD1. This CDR3 region has 15 residues. Germline CDR1 is SEHNR and CDR2 is FQNEAQ (reference sequence). V was pared by 5 bases and J by 5 bases, with 6 bases of the junction left unmatched.

This clone occurred once. CDR3 nucleotides: TGTGCCAGCAGCCAACCTGGGGCTAACACTGAAGCTTTCTTT. This sequence encodes CASSQPGANTEAFF. The genes are TRBV3-1 (or the pseudogene TRBV3-2) and TRBJ1-1; tentatively, D is TRBD1 (5 bases). V was pared by 2 bases and J by 2 bases, with 9 bases between. Germline V CDR1 and CDR2: LGHDT, YNNKEL (reference sequence). This CDR3 is 14 amino acids long.

The V gene is TRBV19, the J gene TRBJ2-6, with TRBD1 identical over 10 bases. Trimming removed 8 bases from V and 1 base from J; junction bases left unmatched: 11. Germline V gene sequence: CDR1 LNHDA, CDR2 SQIVND (reference sequence). The CDR3 runs 18 residues. The CDR3 reads CASRLRDRGWSGANVLTF. CDR3 sequence (DNA): TGTGCCAGTCGACTCCGGGACAGGGGATGGTCTGGGGCCAACGTCCTGACTTTC.

This clone was recorded once. This rearrangement joins TRBV4-1 to TRBJ1-6, with no clear D. Trimming removed 0 bases at V and 10 bases at J, with 13 bases between. CDR1 is MGHRA, CDR2 YSYEKL, per germline. The CDR3 has 15 residues. The CDR3 is CASSQDRAGGSPLHF. For the CDR3, the DNA is TGCGCCAGCAGCCAAGACCGGGCCGGAGGATCACCCCTCCACTTT.

The rearrangement links TRBV5-4 to TRBJ1-5; TRBD1 matches at 7 bases. This CDR3 has 17 residues. V lost 0 bases and J lost 4; bases outside the gene matches: 10. Germline loops: CDR1 SGHNT, CDR2 YYREEE (reference sequence). CDR3 nucleotides: TGTGCCAGCAGCTTGGGAGGAGCCCAGGGGGAGAATCAGCCCCAGCATTTT. As protein: CASSLGGAQGENQPQHF. Looking up the rest from reference TRBV5-4 and TRBJ1-5 gives the full variable domain: ETGVTQSPTHLIKTRGQQVTLRCSSQSGHNTVSWYQQALGQGPQFIFQYYREEENGRGNFPPRFSGLQFPNYSSELNVNALELDDSALYLCASSLGGAQGENQPQHFGDGTRLSIL.

V and J are TRBV6-6 and TRBJ1-1; the D is unclear. The CDR3 loop spans 12 amino acids. Deletions cut 2 bases from V and 7 bases from J, with 8 bases between. From germline, CDR1 is MNHNY and CDR2 SVGAGI (reference sequence). CDR3 nucleotide sequence: TGTGCCAGCAGTTACGCATACATTGAAGCTTTCTTT. Its protein is CASSYAYIEAFF.

The chain joins TRBV5-4 to TRBJ2-7; possible D gene TRBD1, 6 bases. The CDR3 extends over 13 amino acids. In germline, CDR1 is SGHNT, CDR2 YYREEE (reference sequence). The ends were cut back, 4 bases at V and 2 bases at J, with 10 bases in the middle. The CDR3 reads CASSTDSAYEQYF. The CDR3 DNA reads as TGTGCCAGCAGCACGGACAGTGCCTACGAGCAGTACTTC.

This chain connects TRBV4-1 to TRBJ2-7, with 7 bases that match TRBD2. Germline lookup yields CDR1 MGHRA and CDR2 YSYEKL. CDR3 length equals 14 residues. Trimming cost V 6 bases and J 2 bases; bases outside gene matches: 7. The CDR3 bases are TGCGCCAGCAGTCGCGGGGGTCTCGCCTACGAGCAGTACTTC. Amino acids: CASSRGGLAYEQYF.